This T cell receptor (beta chain) stems from a study of blood T cell repertoires in COVID-19. Germline values: CDR1 SGHVS, CDR2 FQNEAQ. This CDR3 contains 14 residues. Trimming stripped 2 bases from V and 5 bases from J, with 13 bases between. Here immunoSEQ multiplex PCR was the method, and the copy in TCRdb shows in-frame clones only, minus some. Of 150,000 to 200,000 clones listed, about 88% are singletons. The V call is TRBV7-8, the J call TRBJ2-7; perhaps TRBD2 as D (5 bases). This sequence originates from a man in his 70s with active or convalescent COVID-19. Material for sequencing was peripheral blood. The chain's CDR3 is CASSLFEGPHEQYF. Written as DNA, the CDR3 is TGTGCCAGCAGCTTATTCGAGGGCCCCCACGAGCAGTACTTC.